One and the same sample provided the 4 T cell receptor beta chains below, sequenced in a study of control samples from healthy donors and cancer patients. Here immunoSEQ multiplex PCR was the method, and the copy in TCRdb shows in-frame clones only, minus some. The table lists about 120,000 clones, about 93% of them singletons. The specimen sequenced was blood. These TCRs come from a man under 40 in good health.

This chain's CDR3 is CATSRERTAYEQYF. The CDR3 DNA reads as TGTGCCACCAGCAGAGAACGGACAGCCTACGAGCAGTACTTC. The V call is TRBV15, the J call TRBJ2-7, with D maybe TRBD1 (6 bases). With 0 bases removed from V and 2 bases from J, the gap between germline ends came to 8 bases. CDR3 length: 14 residues. The germline V gene encodes CDR1 LNHNV and CDR2 YYDKDF (reference sequence).

The gene calls are TRBV5-1 and TRBJ2-7; TRBD1 agrees at 9 bases. V shed 2 bases, J shed 2 bases, and the junction held 2 bases outside the gene matches. The germline V gene has CDR1 SGHRS and CDR2 YFSETQ. The length of the CDR3 is 14 residues. The CDR3 coding sequence is TGCGCCAGCAGCTTAGGACAGGGGCCCTACGAGCAGTACTTC. Its protein product is CASSLGQGPYEQYF.

This sequence joins TRBV28 and TRBJ1-5; D is unresolved. In germline, CDR1 is MDHEN, CDR2 SYDVKM. This CDR3 contains 15 residues. The V end lost 3 bases, the J end lost 3 bases, and 12 bases lay between the germline ends. The CDR3 protein is CASSFRVGHNQPQHF. CDR3 DNA: TGTGCCAGCAGTTTTAGGGTCGGCCACAATCAGCCCCAGCATTTT.

For the CDR3, the DNA is TGTGCCAGCTCACCACCGGATCAAGCGGGTGAAAAACTGTTTTTT. It translates to CASSPPDQAGEKLFF. The J gene is TRBJ1-4, the V gene TRBV18; D is uncertain. The CDR3 length is 15 residues. Germline V lookup: CDR1 KGHSH, CDR2 LQKENI. V gave up 0 bases and J gave up 7 bases, with 12 bases separating them.